These 11 T cell receptor beta chains came from one sample sequenced in a study of human CD4 T cells and Enterobacteriaceae. Clones were read by immunoSEQ multiplex PCR, and TCRdb kept only the in-frame ones, dropping some. The sample holds about 27,000 clones, roughly 80% seen once. Memory CD4+ T cells were sorted as all CD4+ cells except CD45RA+CCR7+CD95- naive cells, over 95% pure. Sequenced material: memory CD4+ T cells from blood. These receptors came from a human donor in good health.

This chain joins TRBV5-1 and TRBJ2-3, with D perhaps matching TRBD1 (6 bases). The CDR3 loop spans 15 amino acids. Trimming pared 1 base from V and 5 bases from J, leaving 14 bases between. Germline values: CDR1 SGHRS, CDR2 YFSETQ. The CDR3: CASSLSQGPIDTQYF. The CDR3 DNA sequence: TGCGCCAGCAGCTTGAGTCAGGGGCCGATAGATACGCAGTATTTT. Full variable domain (rest looked up from reference TRBV5-1 and TRBJ2-3): KAGVTQTPRYLIKTRGQQVTLSCSPISGHRSVSWYQQTPGQGLQFLFEYFSETQRNKGNFPGRFSGRQFSNSRSEMNVSTLELGDSALYLCASSLSQGPIDTQYFGPGTRLTVL.

The chain links TRBV7-9 to TRBJ1-3, with 9 bases lining up with TRBD1. Germline CDR1 and CDR2: SEHNR and FQNEAQ (reference sequence). V was clipped by 5 bases and J by 4 bases; unmatched bases: 6. The CDR3 is 15 amino acids. The CDR3 bases are TGTGCCAGCAGCCCCGAAGGGACAGGGGGAAACACCATATATTTT. Translating it yields CASSPEGTGGNTIYF.

The chain couples TRBV11-2 to TRBJ1-2; TRBD1 aligns across 10 bases. The germline CDR1 and CDR2 sequences are SGHAT and FQNNGV. The CDR3 contains 14 residues. The V gene end was trimmed by 4 bases and the J gene end by 8 bases; junction bases not matched to a gene: 7. CDR3 loop: CASSSTGGSIGYTF. The CDR3 nucleotides read TGTGCCAGCAGCTCGACAGGGGGCAGTATCGGCTACACCTTC.

V and J are TRBV2 and TRBJ1-2; D not certain. Per germline, CDR1 SNHLY and CDR2 FYNNEI. The CDR3 is made up of 11 amino acids. Trimming pared 7 bases from V and 3 bases from J, leaving 6 bases between. CDR3 sequence reads: CASNRDYGYTF. The CDR3 DNA is TGTGCCAGCAACAGAGACTATGGCTACACCTTC.

The chain couples TRBV18 to TRBJ2-5; D is unresolved. V was cut by 3 bases and J by 2 bases, with 4 bases left in between. The CDR3 contains 12 residues. Germline V CDR1 and CDR2: KGHSH, LQKENI. CDR3 in DNA: TGTGCCAGCTCACCCCAACAAGAGACCCAGTACTTC. Translated, it gives CASSPQQETQYF.

The rearrangement uses TRBV27 and TRBJ2-3, with D maybe TRBD2 (8 bases). Deletions cut 0 bases from V and 11 bases from J, with 21 bases between. The length of the CDR3 is 16 residues. Looked up from germline, CDR1 is MNHEY and CDR2 is SMNVEV (reference sequence). The CDR3 DNA follows: TGTGCCAGCAGTTTATCAGGGGGGACTAGGGGGCGTGGGCAGTATTTT. This codes for CASSLSGGTRGRGQYF.

This clone was found a few times. This chain connects TRBV29-1 to TRBJ1-1; D unclear. The V end was cut by 0 bases, the J end by 3 bases, with 2 bases between. The CDR3 spans 11 residues. Germline V CDR1 and CDR2: SQVTM, ANQGSEA. The CDR3 DNA reads as TGCAGCGTTGAAGATCACACTGAAGCTTTCTTT. It encodes CSVEDHTEAFF.

The rearrangement joins TRBV5-1 to TRBJ2-1; TRBD2 matches 7 bases. The CDR3 length is 14 residues. CDR1 SGHRS and CDR2 YFSETQ come from the germline V gene. With V trimmed by 0 bases and J by 7 bases, 4 bases remained unmatched. The CDR3 sequence: CASSLGLADNEQFF. The CDR3 DNA reads as TGCGCCAGCAGCTTGGGTCTAGCGGATAATGAGCAGTTCTTC.

CDR3 nucleotide sequence: TGTGCCAGCAGCCCCACAGGGTTCGTGGGCTACACCTTC. This translates into CASSPTGFVGYTF. The V gene is TRBV28, the J gene TRBJ1-2, with D maybe TRBD1 (6 bases). Between the trimmed V and J ends, which lost 6 bases and 8 bases, there was a span of 16 bases. Germline CDR1 MDHEN, CDR2 SYDVKM. This CDR3 has 13 residues.

A word on this clone: A read error may account for a junction end that differs from germline. V usage is TRBV19 and J usage is TRBJ2-1, with a weak D call TRBD2 (5 bases). Germline V lookup: CDR1 LNHDA, CDR2 SQIVND (reference sequence). The CDR3 covers 12 residues. Written as DNA, the CDR3 is TGTGCCAGTAGTCTCGTCCTCGGGGTTTTGGTCTTC. It translates to CASSLVLGVLVF.

This clone was found once. This chain connects TRBV27 to TRBJ1-4; D is unresolved. The V and J ends lost 6 bases and 10 bases respectively, with 15 bases between them. Germline CDR1 MNHEY, CDR2 SMNVEV (reference sequence). The CDR3 is made up of 13 amino acids. CDR3 amino acids: CASRETRNGKLFF. For the CDR3, the DNA is TGTGCCAGCAGAGAGACCCGGAACGGAAAACTGTTTTTT.